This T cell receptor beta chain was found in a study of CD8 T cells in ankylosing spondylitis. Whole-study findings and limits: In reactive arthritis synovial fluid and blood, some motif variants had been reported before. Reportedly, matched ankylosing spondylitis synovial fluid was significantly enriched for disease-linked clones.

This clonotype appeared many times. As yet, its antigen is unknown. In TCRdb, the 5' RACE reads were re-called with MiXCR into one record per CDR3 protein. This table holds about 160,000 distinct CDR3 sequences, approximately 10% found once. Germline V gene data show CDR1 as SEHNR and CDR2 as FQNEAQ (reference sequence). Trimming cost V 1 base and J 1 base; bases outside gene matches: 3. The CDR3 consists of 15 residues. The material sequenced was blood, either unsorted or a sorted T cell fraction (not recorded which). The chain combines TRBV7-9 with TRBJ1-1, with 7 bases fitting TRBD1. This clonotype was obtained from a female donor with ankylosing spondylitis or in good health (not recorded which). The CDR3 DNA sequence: TGTGCCAGCAGCTTAGGGGACAGCCCGAACACTGAAGCTTTCTTT. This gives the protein CASSLGDSPNTEAFF.